This TCR beta chain was identified in a study of blood T cell repertoires in COVID-19. About the research overall: Acute-phase and convalescent COVID-19 samples originated in the United States, Italy and Spain. PBMCs, B-cell-depleted T cells, or T cells provided the cDNA or gDNA that made up the material.

Methods used by the authors: Estimated nucleated cell counts came from reference gene primer amplification. Method: immunoSEQ multiplex PCR; TCRdb's copy keeps in-frame clones and lacks some. V and J calls and clone size come straight from that table; D and trimming were deduced from the DNA. Of 250,000 to 300,000 clones in the sample, approximately 82% were seen once. Germline CDR1 and CDR2: LNHDA and SQIVND (reference sequence). Deletions cut 1 base from V and 7 bases from J, with 4 bases between. This CDR3 is built from 11 residues. Sequencing was done on a sample of peripheral blood. The chain is built from TRBV19 and TRBJ1-1; D is uncertain. This sequence was found in a man at least 80 years old with acute or convalescent COVID-19. Written as DNA, the CDR3 is TGTGCCAGTAGTATAGCCCTTGAAGCTTTCTTT. Encoded protein: CASSIALEAFF.